In its sample, the clone carrying this T cell receptor (beta chain) was seen a few times. Its matching antigen is unknown. Researchers isolated at least 6 million PBMCs per sample. Primers used in a second PCR of roughly 6 to 11 cycles were a sample-barcoded 5' primer and a J-beta primer mix. Template switching added a 12-random-nucleotide identifier to every cDNA molecule. TCRdb analysed the 5' RACE reads with MiXCR anew, one entry per CDR3 protein. The repertoire includes 1.2 million to 1.5 million distinct CDR3 sequences, about 40% of them detected once, and roughly 7.9% sits in the top ten. These data belong to a study of blood T cells in healthy people across ages. The germline V gene encodes CDR1 DFQATT and CDR2 SNEGSKA (reference sequence). CDR3 size: 13 residues. The V gene end was trimmed by 1 base and the J gene end by 8 bases; junction bases not matched to a gene: 7. Findings and caveats of the study: Naive CD4+ cells and diversity were both higher in long-lived donors than in aged donors. Older individuals had lower TCR beta diversity per million T cells (the decline was roughly linear).

This receptor was identified in a woman under 30 in good health. Sequencing input: blood. The chain couples TRBV20-1 to TRBJ1-2, with TRBD1 identical over 7 bases. This CDR3 reads CSARGGTAGGYTF. CDR3 nucleotide sequence: TGCAGTGCTAGAGGCGGGACAGCGGGGGGCTACACCTTC.